This T cell receptor beta chain was captured in a study of blood T cell repertoires in COVID-19. V shed 0 bases and J shed 4 bases, with 10 bases lying between them. CDR3 length: 15 amino acids. Germline V CDR1 and CDR2: SGHVS, FQNEAQ. TCRdb keeps only in-frame clones here, not all; method: immunoSEQ multiplex PCR. The sample gives about 150,000 clones, 76% of which show up once; roughly 3.5% is in the top ten. The chain employs TRBV7-8 and TRBJ2-1, with D possibly TRBD2 on 5 matching bases. Sequenced: peripheral blood. The clonotype originates from a woman older than 75 with acute or convalescent COVID-19. CDR3 sequence reads: CASSLAGRTYNEQFF. CDR3 coding DNA: TGTGCCAGCAGCTTAGCGGGGAGAACATACAATGAGCAGTTCTTC.